Listed here is a single T cell receptor beta chain. The antigen remains undetermined. This record comes from a study of cytomegalovirus exposure and HLA in healthy donors. Whole-study context: The early release's HLA-typed donors yielded 80 million to 95 million unique TCRs. General study findings and limits: V- and J-gene trimming in TCR beta was tied to a missense DCLRE1C variant by an analysis performed later. According to the study, 150 to 200 TCR beta chains were cytomegalovirus-associated. In an earlier analysis, productive rearrangement rates for most beta V segments clustered near 87% or 30%.

There are 14 residues in the CDR3. CDR1 and CDR2 from the germline V gene are MNHNY and SVGAGI (reference sequence). The V gene lost 6 bases and the J gene lost 10 bases, with 21 bases spanning the gap. Primers included in the PCR were 60 Vbeta and 13 Jbeta primers. This table comes from immunoSEQ multiplex PCR, and its TCRdb copy is limited to in-frame clones, with some not included. The sample totals some 39,000 clones. The sample consisted of PBMCs. This clonotype was obtained from a male donor in good health and CMV-seronegative. The rearrangement joins TRBV6-6 to TRBJ1-1; D is unresolved. CDR3 protein: CASSPLRPGQVAFF. The DNA of the CDR3 is TGTGCCAGCAGCCCACTCCGCCCAGGTCAGGTAGCTTTCTTT.